These 17 T cell receptor beta chains originate from one sample sequenced in a study of T cells in Graves' hyperthyroidism and ophthalmopathy. Amplification targeted TCR beta CDR3 regions from RNA transcripts. In the first-round RT-PCR of the TCR CDR3, the HTBI primer set was used. MiXCR, applied by TCRdb to the multiplex PCR reads, yields one record per CDR3 protein. The table has about 840,000 distinct CDR3 sequences, 38% seen once. The specimen was blood. The receptor set was obtained from a man aged 18 to 29 with Graves' hyperthyroidism.

This clonotype has only a few counts. This chain connects TRBV11-2 to TRBJ1-1, with D unclear. CDR3 size: 15 residues. Trimming cost V 4 bases and J 0 bases, with 12 bases left between them. Germline CDR1 SGHAT, CDR2 FQNNGV. The CDR3 DNA reads TGTGCCAGCAGCTCCTGGCAGAGAATGAACACTGAAGCTTTCTTT. It codes for CASSSWQRMNTEAFF. Drawing the rest from reference TRBV11-2 and TRBJ1-1, the complete variable domain is EAGVAQSPRYKIIEKRQSVAFWCNPISGHATLYWYQQILGQGPKLLIQFQNNGVVDDSQLPKDRFSAERLKGVDSTLKIQPAKLEDSAVYLCASSSWQRMNTEAFFGQGTRLTVV.

This clonotype was counted ten times or more. The V gene is TRBV2, the J gene TRBJ1-2; possibly TRBD1 for D (6 bases). Germline loops: CDR1 SNHLY, CDR2 FYNNEI. The CDR3 spans 15 residues. V was trimmed by 3 bases and J by 4 bases, leaving 15 bases between them. CDR3 nucleotides: TGTGCCAGCAGTGAGGGGGGCAGGGAGTTCTATGGCTACACCTTC. Translation gives CASSEGGREFYGYTF.

Regarding this clonotype: A much larger clone differs by one base, so this may be a read error. The conserved phenylalanine or tryptophan is not found at the CDR3 terminus, so this likely reflects a read error. This chain links TRBV20-1 with TRBJ2-5; D remains ambiguous. Germline assignment: CDR1 DFQATT and CDR2 SNEGSKA (reference sequence). This CDR3 contains 12 residues. V was cut by 5 bases and J by 3 bases, with 10 bases left in between. The CDR3 loop reads CSAFGGEETQYL. The CDR3 bases are TGCAGTGCTTTTGGCGGTGAAGAGACCCAGTACCTC.

This clonotype occurred a few times. The chain couples TRBV2 to TRBJ2-7; D may be TRBD2 (5 bases). Trimming took off 3 bases at V and 3 bases at J, with 12 bases between the two ends. CDR1 and CDR2 (germline): SNHLY, FYNNEI. The CDR3 spans 14 residues. CDR3 amino acids: CASSDSRGNYEQYF. CDR3 nucleotide sequence: TGTGCCAGCAGTGATTCCCGGGGAAACTACGAGCAGTACTTC. Drawing the rest from reference TRBV2 and TRBJ2-7, the complete variable domain is EPEVTQTPSHQVTQMGQEVILRCVPISNHLYFYWYRQILGQKVEFLVSFYNNEISEKSEIFDDQFSVERPDGSNFTLKIRSTKLEDSAMYFCASSDSRGNYEQYFGPGTRLTVT.

The rearrangement links TRBV10-3 to TRBJ2-7; D ambiguous. This CDR3 is 11 amino acids long. Trimming removed 10 bases at V and 4 bases at J, with 11 bases between. Germline CDR1 and CDR2: ENHRY and SYGVKD. The CDR3 bases are TGTGCCAGCAACGACAAGTACGAGCAGTACTTC. This codes for CASNDKYEQYF.

This clonotype showed up many times. The chain combines TRBV2 with TRBJ2-6; D remains ambiguous. The CDR3 totals 11 residues. From germline, CDR1 is SNHLY and CDR2 FYNNEI. The CDR3: CAGSGANVLTF. In nucleotides, the CDR3 is TGTGCAGGCTCCGGGGCCAACGTCCTGACTTTC.

This clonotype came up many times. The rearrangement joins TRBV20-1 to TRBJ1-6; no reliable D call. The CDR3 is 13 residues long. Germline V gene lookup returns CDR1 DFQATT and CDR2 SNEGSKA (reference sequence). V shed 3 bases and J shed 7 bases, with 10 bases lying between them. CDR3 residues: CSASGPANSPLHF. The CDR3 nucleotides are TGCAGTGCTAGCGGGCCAGCGAATTCACCCCTCCACTTT.

Only a few counts were recorded for this clonotype. This chain joins TRBV6-6 and TRBJ1-3; 7 bases are a match to TRBD1. This CDR3 region has 16 residues. Germline lookup yields CDR1 MNHNY and CDR2 SVGAGI (reference sequence). V was pared by 2 bases and J by 0 bases, with 4 bases of the junction left unmatched. CDR3 residues: CASSYGTERSGNTIYF. The CDR3 DNA sequence: TGTGCCAGCAGTTACGGGACAGAACGCTCTGGAAACACCATATATTTT.

V and J are TRBV25-1 and TRBJ1-2, with D maybe TRBD1 (5 bases). Germline CDR1 and CDR2: MGHDK and SYGVNS. CDR3 length: 13 residues. V gave up 9 bases and J gave up 9 bases, with 20 bases separating them. The CDR3 sequence is CARGGSRAGSYTF. The CDR3, as DNA: TGTGCCAGGGGGGGTTCGCGAGCCGGGAGCTACACCTTC.

A few counts support this clonotype. The J gene is TRBJ2-2, the V gene TRBV19; a possible D gene is TRBD1 (6 bases). Germline V lookup: CDR1 LNHDA, CDR2 SQIVND (reference sequence). This CDR3 comprises 11 residues. The V end was cut by 11 bases, the J end by 4 bases, with 8 bases between. The CDR3 DNA is TGTGCCTGGGACATCACCGGGGAGCTGTTTTTT. It specifies CAWDITGELFF.

A word on this clonotype: An end of the junction differs from the germline gene, which may be a read error. V and J are TRBV7-9 and TRBJ1-6; 8 nucleotides align to TRBD1. CDR1 SEHNR and CDR2 FQNEAQ come from the germline V gene (reference sequence). The CDR3 runs to 16 residues. The CDR3 coding sequence is TGTGCCAGCAGCTCCTGGGGACAGGCCACAAATTCACCCCCCCACTTT. This codes for CASSSWGQATNSPPHF.

This clonotype has a count of ten or more. The chain combines TRBV29-1 with TRBJ2-2; 8 bases fit TRBD1. J lost 2 bases, V lost 2 bases, and 7 bases had no gene match. Germline V gene sequence: CDR1 SQVTM, CDR2 ANQGSEA. The CDR3 loop spans 16 amino acids. Written as DNA, the CDR3 is TGCAGCGTTGAATCTGGGGACAGGATTAACACCGGGGAGCTGTTTTTT. This translates into CSVESGDRINTGELFF.

The J gene is TRBJ2-5, the V gene TRBV29-1, with a possible D match to TRBD2 (5 bases). Trimming stripped 0 bases from V and 2 bases from J, with 10 bases between. The CDR3 runs 14 residues. The germline gives CDR1 SQVTM, CDR2 ANQGSEA. The DNA of the CDR3 is TGCAGCGTTGAAGATCCTAGCCGACAAGAGACCCAGTACTTC. As protein: CSVEDPSRQETQYF.

The table lists this clonotype with many counts. The genes are TRBV29-1 and TRBJ1-2; D is ambiguous. Trimming left V 6 bases short and J 7 bases short, with 21 bases between. The germline gives CDR1 SQVTM, CDR2 ANQGSEA. The CDR3 length is 14 residues. DNA of the CDR3: TGCAGCGTGGACCAAAGACCAAGTAGCGGTGGCTACACCTTC. Protein product: CSVDQRPSSGGYTF.

This clonotype was seen ten or more times. The genes are TRBV7-8 and TRBJ2-7; D possibly corresponds to TRBD2 (5 bases). V was clipped by 1 base and J by 2 bases, with 12 bases between them. CDR1 and CDR2 (germline): SGHVS, FQNEAQ. The CDR3 covers 15 residues. CDR3 nucleotides: TGTGCCAGCAGCTTAGTTGGCGGGCTAACCTACGAGCAGTACTTC. Translating it yields CASSLVGGLTYEQYF.

The rearrangement uses TRBV29-1 and TRBJ1-1, with D perhaps TRBD1 (5 bases). Germline lookup yields CDR1 SQVTM and CDR2 ANQGSEA. Deletions cut 6 bases from V and 9 bases from J, with 17 bases between. The CDR3 contains 12 residues. The CDR3 DNA reads TGCAGCGTGCTCCAGGGTTCCCCTCAAGCTTTCTTT. Its protein product is CSVLQGSPQAFF.

The chain recombines TRBV5-6 with TRBJ2-6; D is unresolved. This CDR3 comprises 15 residues. V lost 5 bases, J lost 1 base, and 10 bases lay in between. Germline V CDR1 and CDR2: SGHDT, YYEEEE. This CDR3 is CASRPLVSGANVLTF. In nucleotides, the CDR3 is TGTGCCAGCAGACCCCTTGTATCTGGGGCCAACGTCCTGACTTTC.